The T cell receptor (beta chain) under discussion was sequenced for a study of CD8+ T cells in alopecia areata listed by TCRdb under 2018. Background on the whole study: Treated patients were enrolled in an open-label pilot trial of oral tofacitinib, 5 to 10 mg twice daily, for moderate-to-severe alopecia areata. High-throughput TCRbeta sequencing was used to examine T cell clonal expansion in alopecia areata in both the C3H/HeJ mouse model and human patients. On the human side, TCRbeta sequencing was run on scalp tissue and on sorted CD4+ and CD8+ peripheral blood T cells from healthy controls and from alopecia areata patients with either patchy or totalis/universalis disease. immunoSEQ multiplex PCR using 35 Vbeta forward primers and 13 Jbeta reverse primers was used to amplify TCRbeta CDR3 regions. Patients received tofacitinib for 6 to 18 months and were then followed off drug for 6 months to check for delayed response and recurrence. For the treated patients, the SALT score, which quantifies what percentage of scalp surface area is affected, served as the measure of disease severity. Biopsies were taken from tofacitinib-treated patients at baseline and at 4 and 24 weeks of treatment, and a later scalp biopsy was taken in several of the tofacitinib-treated patients. The RNA source kit depended on sample type: the PAXgene miRNA kit for fixed scalp, the miRNeasy kit for PBMCs, and the RNeasy kit for mouse skin. Scalp clonality was compared across normal scalp (n=4), patchy alopecia areata scalp (n=8), and alopecia totalis/universalis scalp (n=8). The paper as a whole reports these results and caveats: Resident alphabeta T cells in normal human skin are also sequenced, complicating scalp TCR repertoire analysis, unlike mouse skin dominated by gammadelta T cells. Many expanded lesional clones persisted in scalp and blood during tofacitinib treatment, which may partly explain relapse after stopping treatment. Because the treated cohort was small and had just a single nonresponder, larger studies are needed to establish links between baseline CD8+ expansion and response. TCR sequences shared between patients were less clear than in mice, possibly partly because of HLA diversity in the patient population. Tofacitinib significantly decreased scalp clonality and the number of expanded CD8+ clones among the top 100 scalp clones. Lesional scalp, especially in alopecia totalis/universalis, showed higher clonality and more expanded CD8+ clones than normal scalp, suggesting antigenic drive.

Library creation used the immunoSEQ multiplex PCR assay. RNA was extracted from all samples and reverse transcribed into cDNA, which served as template for TCR sequencing. SuperScript III was used to make first-strand cDNA, primed with a 2:1 mix of oligo-dT and random hexamers. A synthetic immune receptor repertoire was used to gauge amplification bias, and whatever bias remained was removed computationally. Per the source publication's procedure: After raw reads were preprocessed to remove errors, the CDR3 was defined following IMGT conventions as running from the conserved cysteine to phenylalanine. To get clonality, Shannon entropy was normalized by log2 of the number of productive unique TCRs and the result was subtracted from 1. Scalp TCRbeta sequences were cross-referenced with sorted blood CD4 and CD8 repertoires so that the CD4 or CD8 identity of scalp clones could be inferred. Entries here come from immuneACCESS through TCRdb and include only in-frame sequences with V and J called. Some clones fail to appear in such tables; in the studies checked, an unresolved V gene covers under half of the shortfall, and the cause of the remainder is unknown. That table is the source of V, J and clone size, and D and trimming were worked out from the DNA. The sample table contains over 70,000 clones; only one count was recorded for around 67% of them. The ten biggest clones cover around 22% of the sample.

Regarding this clone: Its cognate antigen has yet to be identified. It has no much larger one-base neighbor in the sample; base qualities were not kept.

This specimen's time point label, per the study, means: around 26 weeks on oral tofacitinib. Taken with the paper, the label for treatment or condition translates to: oral pan-JAK inhibitor, 5-10 mg twice daily. Lesional scalp punch biopsies and peripheral blood were collected from alopecia areata patients. PBMCs were isolated by density centrifugation and stained for CD3, CD4 and CD8, and CD4+ and CD8+ T cells were sorted on a FACSAria. The CDR3 runs 14 residues from the cysteine to the phenylalanine. Of all the DNA, just the CDR3 is kept, 42 bases in frame from base 1. CDR1 and CDR2 are drawn from the germline V gene (reference sequence): GTSNPN, SVGIG. V was cut back by 0 bases and J by 5 bases, leaving a gap of 13 bases between them.

Source: CD8+ T cells sorted from blood, taken at week 24, from a patient treated with tofacitinib. The TCR originated in a human donor with alopecia areata. The chain couples TRBV30 to TRBJ1-1; the D gene identity is not certain. This receptor carries the CDR3 CAWSVPGRVTEAFF. The nucleotide sequence reads TGTGCCTGGAGTGTACCAGGACGAGTAACTGAAGCTTTCTTT.